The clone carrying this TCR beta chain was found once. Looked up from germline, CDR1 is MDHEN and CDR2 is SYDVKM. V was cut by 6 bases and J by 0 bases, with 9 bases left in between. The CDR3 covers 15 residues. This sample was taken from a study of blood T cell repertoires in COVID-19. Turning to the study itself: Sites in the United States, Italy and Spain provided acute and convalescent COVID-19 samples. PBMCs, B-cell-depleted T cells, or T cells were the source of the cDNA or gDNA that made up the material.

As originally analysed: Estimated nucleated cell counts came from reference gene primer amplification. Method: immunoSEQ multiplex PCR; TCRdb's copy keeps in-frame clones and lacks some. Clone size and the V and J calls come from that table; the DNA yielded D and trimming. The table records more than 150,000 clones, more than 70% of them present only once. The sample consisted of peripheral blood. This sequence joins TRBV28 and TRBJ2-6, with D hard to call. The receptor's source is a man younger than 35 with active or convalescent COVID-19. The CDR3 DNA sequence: TGTGCCAGCAGCCATCATCACTCTGGGGCCAACGTCCTGACTTTC. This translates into CASSHHHSGANVLTF.